In this sample, the clone carrying this T cell receptor (beta chain) turned up a few times. What it binds is not known. This CDR3 comprises 15 residues. CDR1 and CDR2 from the germline V gene are DFQATT and SNEGSKA (reference sequence). The V end lost 0 bases, the J end lost 0 bases, and 9 bases lay between the germline ends. This entry comes from a study of T cells in Graves' hyperthyroidism and ophthalmopathy. Amplified TCR beta CDR3 regions came from RNA transcripts. HTBI primers were employed in a first-round RT-PCR of the TCR CDR3. TCRdb re-called the multiplex PCR reads through MiXCR, storing one row per CDR3 protein. The sample includes 550,000 to 600,000 distinct CDR3 sequences, 13% to 15% of them seen just once. The study's findings and limits: The model foresaw ophthalmopathy a median around 6.8 months prior to onset.

Sequencing used blood. The receptor was derived from a woman between 18 and 30 years old with Graves' ophthalmopathy. The V gene is TRBV20-1, the J gene TRBJ2-1, with D possibly being TRBD1 (6 bases). The CDR3 loop reads CSARDGRGSYNEQFF. The CDR3 DNA is TGCAGTGCTAGAGATGGCAGGGGCTCCTACAATGAGCAGTTCTTC.